Reported below is one TCR beta chain. Its antigen is not identified. This entry is derived from a study of cytomegalovirus exposure and HLA in healthy donors. Study results and limitations: The classifier reportedly diagnosed cytomegalovirus status with high sensitivity and specificity.

Both 60 Vbeta primers and 13 Jbeta primers went into the PCR. The assay was immunoSEQ multiplex PCR, and TCRdb's table has in-frame clones only and misses some. This sample has 130,000 to 150,000 clones, with roughly 80% found just once. Sequencing was performed on PBMCs. The sequence derives from a man aged 40-49 years in good health and CMV-seropositive.

CDR3 sequence: CASSEGQSTEAFF. The CDR3 bases are TGTGCCAGCAGCGAGGGACAGTCCACTGAAGCTTTCTTT. The V and J genes are TRBV5-4 and TRBJ1-1, with 7 bases lining up with TRBD1. The CDR3 length is 13 residues. Looked up from germline, CDR1 is SGHNT and CDR2 is YYREEE (reference sequence). V lost 4 bases, J lost 4 bases, and 4 bases stayed unmatched.